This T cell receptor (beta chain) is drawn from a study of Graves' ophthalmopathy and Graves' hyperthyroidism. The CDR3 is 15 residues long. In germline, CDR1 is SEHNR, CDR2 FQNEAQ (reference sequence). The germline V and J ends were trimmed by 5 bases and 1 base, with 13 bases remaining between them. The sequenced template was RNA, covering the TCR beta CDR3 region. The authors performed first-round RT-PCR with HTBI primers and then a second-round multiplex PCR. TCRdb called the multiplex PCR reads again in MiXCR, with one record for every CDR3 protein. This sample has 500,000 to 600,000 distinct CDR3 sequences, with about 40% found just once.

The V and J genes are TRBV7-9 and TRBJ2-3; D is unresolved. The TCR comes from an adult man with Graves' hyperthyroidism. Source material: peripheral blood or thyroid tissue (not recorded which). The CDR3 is CASSLSDGGTDTQYF. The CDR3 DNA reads TGTGCCAGCAGCCTCTCCGATGGGGGCACAGATACGCAGTATTTT.